The sequence of this T cell receptor beta chain was determined in a study of cytomegalovirus exposure and HLA in healthy donors. General study points: V- and J-gene trimming in TCR beta was tied to a missense DCLRE1C variant by an analysis performed later. Researchers reportedly found TCR beta sequences accurately predicted most subjects' HLA-A and HLA-B alleles. Earlier analysis found most TCR beta V segments productive about 87% or about 30% of the time.

The germline CDR1 and CDR2 sequences are WSHSY and SAAADI. Trimming removed 6 bases from V and 8 bases from J, with 19 bases in between. This CDR3 contains 14 residues. Details on this clone: What it binds is unknown.

PCR employed 60 Vbeta and 13 Jbeta primers. Repertoires were generated with immunoSEQ multiplex PCR, while TCRdb's copy carries only in-frame clones and drops some. The table records about 120,000 clones, roughly four fifths of them present only once. This chain connects TRBV10-2 to TRBJ1-2, with D uncertain. The clonotype originates from a man aged 40-50 years in good health and CMV-seronegative. The sequencing sample was made of PBMCs. This chain's CDR3 is CASRPPGSLRGYTF. The CDR3 DNA is TGCGCCAGCAGGCCACCGGGTTCCCTCAGAGGCTACACCTTC.